This T cell receptor (beta chain) stems from a study of graft-versus-host responses after intestinal transplantation. Study conclusions and caveats: Graft-versus-host to host-versus-graft clonal ratios in allografts were high in patients with graft-donor T cell macrochimerism. Recipient marrow held GvH clones, some first seen in ileum or blood.

CDR1 and CDR2 from the germline V gene are SGHTA and FQGTGA. Deletions cut 4 bases from V and 3 bases from J, with 13 bases between. The CDR3 runs to 15 residues. Co-plated with around 200,000 CFSE-labeled responder cells were around 200,000 irradiated, violet-dye-labeled stimulator cells. Dividing CFSE-low CD3+CD4+ and CD3+CD8+ responders were isolated by sorting after the reaction. Sequencing used immunoSEQ multiplex PCR; TCRdb keeps in-frame clones, though not all of them. The sample yields over 20,000 clones, less than 60% seen once. This clone was found once. The chain carries TRBV7-3 and TRBJ2-1, with D perhaps TRBD2 (7 bases). This TCR came from a human patient who received an intestinal transplant. The source material was alloreactive CD4+ T cells from a mixed lymphocyte reaction culture, sampled before intestinal transplant. The sample's subset: CFSE-low proliferating T cells sorted from roughly six-day pre-transplant mixed lymphocyte reaction (GvH or HvG direction). In DNA, the CDR3 is TGTGCCAGCAGCTCCGGGGGGCCCCACTACAATGAGCAGTTCTTC. This gives the protein CASSSGGPHYNEQFF.